The T cell receptor (beta chain) described here comes from a study of PD-L1 blockade in urothelial cancer. Time point meaning: pretreatment peripheral blood. Using immunoSEQ multiplex PCR, the repertoire was profiled, and TCRdb retains in-frame clones only, with some absent. The data show roughly 90,000 clones, with 89% seen just once and more than 0.85% held by the top ten. Germline lookup yields CDR1 LNHDA and CDR2 SQIVND (reference sequence). Unmatched junction bases numbered 3, after V lost 4 bases and J lost 1 base. This CDR3 is built from 15 residues. V gene TRBV19 combines with J gene TRBJ1-5; 8 bases map to TRBD1. The TCR comes from a woman of 80 years or more with urothelial cancer. Sequenced here: PBMCs, sampled around atezolizumab (anti-PD-L1) treatment. CDR3 protein: CASSTTGGSNQPQHF. The CDR3 bases are TGTGCCAGTAGTACCACAGGGGGAAGCAATCAGCCCCAGCATTTT.